The present entry profiles one T cell receptor beta chain with its context. This entry belongs to a study of blood T cell repertoires in COVID-19. For the study at large: Sample material is recorded as cDNA or gDNA derived from T cells, B-cell-depleted T cells, or PBMCs.

Clones were read by immunoSEQ multiplex PCR, and TCRdb kept only the in-frame ones, dropping some. Here the sample spans some 130,000 clones, roughly 89% being singletons. Germline V gene lookup returns CDR1 SNHLY and CDR2 FYNNEI. This CDR3 is built from 15 residues. Trimming took 2 bases from V and 2 from J; bases not matched to a gene: 2. The sequence derives from a man aged 45-65 years who had recovered from COVID-19. This chain uses TRBV2 with TRBJ2-5; 10 bases fit TRBD1. The material sequenced was PBMCs or T cells enriched from blood (not recorded which). The CDR3 protein is CASSERTGGQETQYF. The CDR3 region has the DNA TGTGCCAGCAGTGAAAGGACAGGGGGACAAGAGACCCAGTACTTC.